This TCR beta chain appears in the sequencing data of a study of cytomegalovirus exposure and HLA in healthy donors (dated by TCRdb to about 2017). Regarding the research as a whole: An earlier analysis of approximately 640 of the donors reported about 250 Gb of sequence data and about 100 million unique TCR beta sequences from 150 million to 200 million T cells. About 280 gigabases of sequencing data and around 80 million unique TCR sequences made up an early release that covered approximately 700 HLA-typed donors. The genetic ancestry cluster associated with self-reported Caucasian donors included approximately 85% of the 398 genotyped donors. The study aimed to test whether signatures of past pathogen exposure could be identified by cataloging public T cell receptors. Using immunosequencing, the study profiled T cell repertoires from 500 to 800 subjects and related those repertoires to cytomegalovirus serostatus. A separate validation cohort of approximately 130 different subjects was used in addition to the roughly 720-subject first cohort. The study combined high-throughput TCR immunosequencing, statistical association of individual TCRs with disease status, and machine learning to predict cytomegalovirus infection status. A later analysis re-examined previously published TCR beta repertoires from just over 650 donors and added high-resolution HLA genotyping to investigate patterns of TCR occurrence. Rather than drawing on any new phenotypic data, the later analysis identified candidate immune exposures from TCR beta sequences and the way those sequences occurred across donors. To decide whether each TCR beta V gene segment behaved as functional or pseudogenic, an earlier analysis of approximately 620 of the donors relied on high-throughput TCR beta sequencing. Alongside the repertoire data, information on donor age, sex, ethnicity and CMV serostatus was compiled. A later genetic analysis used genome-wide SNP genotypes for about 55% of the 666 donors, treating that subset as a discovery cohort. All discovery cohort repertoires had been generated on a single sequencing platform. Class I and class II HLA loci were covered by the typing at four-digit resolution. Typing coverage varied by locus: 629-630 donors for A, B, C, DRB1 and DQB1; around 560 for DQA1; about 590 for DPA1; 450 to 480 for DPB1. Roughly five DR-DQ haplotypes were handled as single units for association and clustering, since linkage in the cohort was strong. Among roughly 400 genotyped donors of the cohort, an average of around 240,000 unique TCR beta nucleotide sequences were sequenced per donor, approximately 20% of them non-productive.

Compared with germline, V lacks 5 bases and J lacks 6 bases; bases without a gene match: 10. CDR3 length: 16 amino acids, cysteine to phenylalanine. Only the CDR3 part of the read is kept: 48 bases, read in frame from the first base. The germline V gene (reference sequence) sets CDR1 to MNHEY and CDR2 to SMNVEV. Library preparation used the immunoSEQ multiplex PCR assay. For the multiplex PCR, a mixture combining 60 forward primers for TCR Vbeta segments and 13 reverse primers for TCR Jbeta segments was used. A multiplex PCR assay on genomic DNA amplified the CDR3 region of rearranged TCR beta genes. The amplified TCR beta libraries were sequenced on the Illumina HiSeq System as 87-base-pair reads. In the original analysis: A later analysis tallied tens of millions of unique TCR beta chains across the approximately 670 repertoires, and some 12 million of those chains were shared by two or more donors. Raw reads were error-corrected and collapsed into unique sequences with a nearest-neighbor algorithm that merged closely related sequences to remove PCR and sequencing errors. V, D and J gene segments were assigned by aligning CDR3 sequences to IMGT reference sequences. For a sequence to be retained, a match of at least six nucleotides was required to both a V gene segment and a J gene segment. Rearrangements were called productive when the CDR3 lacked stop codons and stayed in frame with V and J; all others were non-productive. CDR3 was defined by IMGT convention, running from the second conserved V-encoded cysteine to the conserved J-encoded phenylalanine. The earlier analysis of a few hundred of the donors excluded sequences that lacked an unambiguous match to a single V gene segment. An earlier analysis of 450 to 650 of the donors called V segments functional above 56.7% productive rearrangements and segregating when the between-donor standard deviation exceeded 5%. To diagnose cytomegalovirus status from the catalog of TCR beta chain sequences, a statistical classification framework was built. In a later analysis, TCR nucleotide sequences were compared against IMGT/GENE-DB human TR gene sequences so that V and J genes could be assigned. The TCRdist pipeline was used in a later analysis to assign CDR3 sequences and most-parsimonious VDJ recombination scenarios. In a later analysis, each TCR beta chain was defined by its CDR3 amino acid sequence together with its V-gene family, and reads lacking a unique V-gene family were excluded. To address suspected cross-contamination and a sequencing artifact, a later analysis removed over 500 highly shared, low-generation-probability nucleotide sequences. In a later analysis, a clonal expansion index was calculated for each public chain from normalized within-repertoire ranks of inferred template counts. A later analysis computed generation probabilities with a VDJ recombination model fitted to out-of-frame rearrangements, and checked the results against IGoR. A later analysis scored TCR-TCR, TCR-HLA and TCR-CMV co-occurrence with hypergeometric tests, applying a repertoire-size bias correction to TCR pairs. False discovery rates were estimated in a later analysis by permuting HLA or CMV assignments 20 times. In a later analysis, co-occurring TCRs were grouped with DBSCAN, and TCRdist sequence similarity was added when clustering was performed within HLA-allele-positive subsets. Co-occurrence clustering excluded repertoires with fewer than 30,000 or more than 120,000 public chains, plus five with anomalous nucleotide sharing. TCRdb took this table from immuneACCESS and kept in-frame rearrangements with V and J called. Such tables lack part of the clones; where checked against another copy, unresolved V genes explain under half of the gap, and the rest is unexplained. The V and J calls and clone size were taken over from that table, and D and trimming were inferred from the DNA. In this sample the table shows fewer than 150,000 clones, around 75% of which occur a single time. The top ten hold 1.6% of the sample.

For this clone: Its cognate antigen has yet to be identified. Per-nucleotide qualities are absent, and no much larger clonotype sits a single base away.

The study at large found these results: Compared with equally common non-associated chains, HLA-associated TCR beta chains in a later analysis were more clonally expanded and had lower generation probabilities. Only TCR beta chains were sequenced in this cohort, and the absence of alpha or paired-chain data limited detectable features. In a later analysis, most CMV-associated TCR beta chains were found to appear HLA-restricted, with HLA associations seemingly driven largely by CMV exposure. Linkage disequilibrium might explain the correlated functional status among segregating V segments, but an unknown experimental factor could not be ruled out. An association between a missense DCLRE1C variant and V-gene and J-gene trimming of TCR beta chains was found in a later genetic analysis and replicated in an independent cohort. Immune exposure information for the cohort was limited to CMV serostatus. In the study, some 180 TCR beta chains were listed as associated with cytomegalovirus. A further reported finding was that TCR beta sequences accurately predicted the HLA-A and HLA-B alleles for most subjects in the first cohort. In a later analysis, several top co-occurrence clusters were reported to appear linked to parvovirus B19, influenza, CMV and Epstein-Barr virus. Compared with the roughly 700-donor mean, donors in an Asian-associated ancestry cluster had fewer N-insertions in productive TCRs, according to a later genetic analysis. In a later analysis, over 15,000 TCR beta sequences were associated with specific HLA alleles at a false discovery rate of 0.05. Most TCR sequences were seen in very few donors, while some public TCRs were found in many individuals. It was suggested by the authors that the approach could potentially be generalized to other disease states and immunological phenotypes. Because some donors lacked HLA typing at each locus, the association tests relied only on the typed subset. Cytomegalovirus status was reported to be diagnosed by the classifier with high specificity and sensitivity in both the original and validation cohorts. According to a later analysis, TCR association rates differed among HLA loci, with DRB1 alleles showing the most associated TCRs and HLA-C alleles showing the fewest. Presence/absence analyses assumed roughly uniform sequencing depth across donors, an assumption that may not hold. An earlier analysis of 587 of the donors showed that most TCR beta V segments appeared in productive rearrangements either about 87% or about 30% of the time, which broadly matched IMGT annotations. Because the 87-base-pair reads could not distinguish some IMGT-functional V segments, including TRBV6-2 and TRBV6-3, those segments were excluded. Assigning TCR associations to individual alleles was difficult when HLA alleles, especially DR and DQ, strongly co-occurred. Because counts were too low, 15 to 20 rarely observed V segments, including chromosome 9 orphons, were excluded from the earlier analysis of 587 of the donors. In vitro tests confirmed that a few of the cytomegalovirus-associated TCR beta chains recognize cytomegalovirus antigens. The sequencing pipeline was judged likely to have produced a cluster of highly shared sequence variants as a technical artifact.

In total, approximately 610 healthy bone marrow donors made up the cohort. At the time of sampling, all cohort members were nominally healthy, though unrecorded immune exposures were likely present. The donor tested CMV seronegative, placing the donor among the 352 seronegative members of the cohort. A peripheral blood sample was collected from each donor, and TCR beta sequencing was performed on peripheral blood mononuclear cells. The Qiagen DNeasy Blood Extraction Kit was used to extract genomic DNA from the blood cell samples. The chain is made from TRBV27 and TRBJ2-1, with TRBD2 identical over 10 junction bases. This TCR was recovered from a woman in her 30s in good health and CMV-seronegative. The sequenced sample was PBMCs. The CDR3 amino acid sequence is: CASSTTGTSVRNEQFF. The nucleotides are TGTGCCAGCAGTACAACCGGGACTAGCGTGCGCAATGAGCAGTTCTTC.